These 8 T cell receptor beta chains share one sample of origin, sequenced in a study of cytomegalovirus exposure and HLA in healthy donors. Primers for the PCR totalled 60 Vbeta and 13 Jbeta. This table comes from immunoSEQ multiplex PCR, and its TCRdb copy is limited to in-frame clones, with some not included. The data hold about 190,000 clones, with about 81% observed a single time. The sequenced sample was PBMCs. The receptors originated from a man aged 25-45 years in good health and CMV-seropositive.

The chain employs TRBV5-4 and TRBJ2-1; 8 bases agree with TRBD2. Per the germline V gene, CDR1 is SGHNT and CDR2 is YYREEE (reference sequence). The CDR3 has 20 residues. Trimming took 5 bases from V and 5 from J; bases not matched to a gene: 24. In DNA, the CDR3 is TGTGCCAGCAGGCCGAGGGCGGGGGGCGGATCGGGACTAGTCCACAATGAGCAGTTCTTC. Amino acids: CASRPRAGGGSGLVHNEQFF.

This chain links TRBV25-1 with TRBJ2-1, with 10 bases aligning to TRBD2. The length of the CDR3 is 16 residues. The germline V gene encodes CDR1 MGHDK and CDR2 SYGVNS. V lost 3 bases to trimming and J lost 9 bases; unmatched junction nucleotides: 11. The CDR3 coding sequence is TGTGCCAGCAGTGACCCCCAGCGGGAGGGCTATGGTGAGCAGTTCTTC. This codes for CASSDPQREGYGEQFF.

J is TRBJ2-1 and V is TRBV7-9; D is possibly TRBD2 (6 bases). Germline values: CDR1 SEHNR, CDR2 FQNEAQ (reference sequence). CDR3 length: 15 amino acids. V gave up 6 bases and J gave up 6 bases, with 18 bases separating them. The CDR3 DNA follows: TGTGCCAGCAGGGGATCTAGCGAACTTATCAATGAGCAGTTCTTC. Protein product: CASRGSSELINEQFF.

The chain recombines TRBV11-2 with TRBJ2-2, with TRBD1 matching over 11 bases. The CDR3 extends over 17 amino acids. Trimming at V came to 1 base and at J to 4 bases, leaving 5 bases not matched to a gene. Looked up from germline, CDR1 is SGHAT and CDR2 is FQNNGV. CDR3 DNA sequence: TGTGCCAGCAGCTTAGTAGCGGGGACAGGGGGCACCGGGGAGCTGTTTTTT. This translates into CASSLVAGTGGTGELFF.

This clone was counted a single time. The chain is built from TRBV19 and TRBJ2-1; tentative D call: TRBD2 (6 bases). The CDR3 loop spans 16 amino acids. The ends were cut back, 3 bases at V and 0 bases at J, with 12 bases in the middle. Germline assignment: CDR1 LNHDA and CDR2 SQIVND (reference sequence). The CDR3 nucleotides are TGTGCCAGTAGTATTGCACTAGCCGACTCCTACAATGAGCAGTTCTTC. It codes for CASSIALADSYNEQFF.

This chain links TRBV21-1 with TRBJ2-7; the table's D call TRBD1 went unverified against the DNA. TRBV21-1 is labeled a pseudogene. The CDR3 runs to 16 residues. The chain's CDR3 is CASRHVPGQGSNEQYF. CDR3 DNA: TGTGCCAGCAGGCACGTCCCGGGACAGGGTTCCAACGAGCAGTACTTC.

The genes are TRBV18 and TRBJ1-1; the match to TRBD1 covers 7 bases. With 5 bases clipped from V and 5 bases from J, the junction kept 5 bases outside the gene matches. Germline V gives CDR1 KGHSH, CDR2 LQKENI. There are 13 residues in the CDR3. The CDR3 DNA reads as TGTGCCAGCTCAGGGCAGGGGGAAACTGAAGCTTTCTTT. Protein: CASSGQGETEAFF.

The gene calls are TRBV5-1 and TRBJ2-2; D is ambiguous. CDR3 length equals 17 residues. The germline gives CDR1 SGHRS, CDR2 YFSETQ. V was clipped by 0 bases and J by 2 bases, with 14 bases between them. CDR3 sequence: CASSLALSGENTGELFF. CDR3 bases: TGCGCCAGCAGCTTGGCGCTTTCCGGTGAAAACACCGGGGAGCTGTTTTTT.